A selection of T cell receptor beta chains follows, all from one sample in a study of blood T cell repertoires in COVID-19. Produced via immunoSEQ multiplex PCR; TCRdb's table is partial and in-frame only. The top ten clones hold about a sixth of a sample with some 20,000 clones, around 86% of them seen once. Sequencing was done on a sample of peripheral blood. These receptors were taken from a human donor with active COVID-19. The donor label of this sample is uncertain. Each CDR3 is given with its conserved first and last residue. The D gene is left open where the match is weak. Expanded clones are given a class, and other clones once, few, many or no size at all.

V gene	CDR3 length	D gene	J gene	clone size	CDR3 protein	CDR3 DNA
TRBV4-2	14	TRBD2	TRBJ2-7	.	CASSTLAGAYEQYF	TGTGCCAGCAGCACACTAGCGGGTGCCTACGAGCAGTACTTC
TRBV5-1	15	TRBD1	TRBJ2-5	.	CASSPSGGVSKTQYF	TGCGCCAGCAGCCCGTCAGGGGGTGTGTCCAAGACCCAGTACTTC
TRBV19	13	.	TRBJ1-5	.	CASSTDRNQPQHF	TGTGCCAGTAGTACCGACAGGAATCAGCCCCAGCATTTT
TRBV4-3	15	.	TRBJ2-7	.	CASSQDLGVGYEQYF	TGCGCCAGCAGCCAAGATCTCGGGGTTGGTTACGAGCAGTACTTC
TRBV6-4	16	TRBD2	TRBJ2-1	.	CASSEGSSGGGGEQFF	TGTGCCAGCAGTGAAGGATCTAGCGGGGGGGGTGGTGAGCAGTTCTTC
TRBV5-1	14	.	TRBJ1-1	.	CASKYGEPNTEAFF	TGCGCCAGTAAATACGGAGAACCCAACACTGAAGCTTTCTTT
TRBV5-8	15	TRBD1	TRBJ1-5	.	CASIATGEGNQPQHF	TGTGCCAGCATCGCGACAGGGGAAGGGAATCAGCCCCAGCATTTT
TRBV7-9	12	.	TRBJ2-3	.	CASSLDRGTQYF	TGTGCCAGCAGCTTGGACCGGGGTACGCAGTATTTT
TRBV18	17	.	TRBJ1-1	once	CASSPSGGPGGTPEAFF	TGTGCCAGCTCACCATCAGGTGGCCCGGGAGGTACTCCTGAAGCTTTCTTT
TRBV11-1	15	.	TRBJ2-3	.	CASSLQDFSTDTQYF	TGTGCCAGCAGCTTACAGGACTTTAGCACAGATACGCAGTATTTT
TRBV5-1	16	TRBD1	TRBJ1-6	.	CASRLGAGTDNSPLHF	TGCGCCAGCAGACTAGGAGCCGGGACAGATAATTCACCCCTCCACTTT
TRBV7-3	14	.	TRBJ2-4	.	CASSPSQGAHIQYF	TGTGCCAGCAGCCCGTCCCAAGGGGCCCACATTCAGTACTTC
TRBV6-4	14	.	TRBJ2-7	.	CASSGPLIRGEQYF	TGTGCCAGCAGTGGCCCTCTTATAAGGGGCGAGCAGTACTTC
TRBV11-2	17	TRBD2	TRBJ2-2	.	CASSFPLAGGPTGELFF	TGTGCCAGCAGCTTCCCCCTAGCGGGGGGGCCAACCGGGGAGCTGTTTTTT
TRBV6-2/TRBV6-3	14	.	TRBJ1-2	.	CASSYLGSTDGYTF	TGTGCCAGCAGTTACCTCGGGTCCACTGATGGCTACACCTTC
TRBV18	13	.	TRBJ2-2	.	CASSPPITGELFF	TGTGCCAGCTCACCACCCATCACCGGGGAGCTGTTTTTT
TRBV27	15	TRBD1	TRBJ2-5	.	CASSPDRTGRRTQYF	TGTGCCAGCAGCCCCGACCGGACAGGGCGGAGGACCCAGTACTTC
TRBV15	17	TRBD2	TRBJ2-1	once	CATSRGAGASSYNEQFF	TGTGCCACCAGCAGAGGAGCGGGGGCGAGCTCCTACAATGAGCAGTTCTTC
TRBV27	13	TRBD1	TRBJ1-1	.	CASSLTGGTEAFF	TGTGCCAGCAGTCTGACAGGGGGCACTGAAGCTTTCTTT
TRBV3-1/TRBV3-2	15	.	TRBJ1-3	.	CASSQERVSGNTIYF	TGTGCCAGCAGCCAAGAACGGGTATCAGGAAACACCATATATTTT
TRBV19	13	.	TRBJ1-2	.	CATEPARGYGYTF	TGTGCCACCGAACCCGCCAGGGGCTATGGCTACACCTTC
TRBV5-1	15	TRBD2	TRBJ2-1	.	CASSPASGGWVEQFF	TGCGCCAGCAGCCCGGCTAGCGGGGGGTGGGTTGAGCAGTTCTTC
TRBV5-1	14	.	TRBJ2-7	.	CASSQAQGSYEQYF	TGCGCCAGCAGCCAAGCCCAGGGTAGCTACGAGCAGTACTTC
TRBV2	18	TRBD2	TRBJ2-3	.	CASSEGSLAGASTDTQYF	TGTGCCAGCAGTGAGGGGAGTTTAGCGGGGGCTAGCACAGATACGCAGTATTTT
TRBV6-5	15	TRBD1	TRBJ2-5	.	CASRRGQFLLETQYF	TGTGCCAGCAGGAGGGGACAGTTTTTGCTTGAGACCCAGTACTTC
TRBV7-9	15	.	TRBJ1-3	.	CASSPEQGPGNTIYF	TGTGCCAGCAGCCCAGAACAGGGACCTGGAAACACCATATATTTT
TRBV7-2	16	TRBD2	TRBJ2-7	.	CASSLVVSGGASEQYF	TGTGCCAGCAGCTTAGTTGTTAGCGGGGGGGCCAGCGAGCAGTACTTC
TRBV7-2	15	.	TRBJ1-6	.	CASSSYRPDNSPLHF	TGTGCCAGCAGCTCATACAGGCCTGATAATTCACCCCTCCACTTT
TRBV4-3	15	.	TRBJ2-7	.	CASSQGYRGLYEQYF	TGCGCCAGCAGCCAAGGGTACCGGGGTCTCTACGAGCAGTACTTC
TRBV6-5	15	.	TRBJ1-1	few	CASSYSARGNTEAFF	TGTGCCAGCAGTTACTCAGCCAGGGGGAACACTGAAGCTTTCTTT
TRBV27	14	.	TRBJ1-5	few	CASRPDSPNQPQHF	TGTGCCAGCAGACCGGACAGCCCCAATCAGCCCCAGCATTTT
TRBV10-3	14	TRBD2	TRBJ2-1	.	CATNAGTSYNEQFF	TGTGCCACAAACGCCGGGACTAGCTACAATGAGCAGTTCTTC
TRBV7-9	14	TRBD1	TRBJ1-5	medium-sized	CASSTGGSNQPQHF	TGTGCCAGCTCTACAGGGGGTTCAAATCAGCCCCAGCATTTT
TRBV29-1	16	.	TRBJ1-2	.	CSVEVVGAALGHGYTF	TGCAGCGTGGAAGTTGTAGGGGCCGCGTTAGGGCATGGCTACACCTTC
TRBV2	12	.	TRBJ2-7	once	CASSEGSGEQYF	TGTGCCAGCAGTGAGGGGAGCGGCGAGCAGTACTTC
TRBV5-1	16	TRBD2	TRBJ2-7	.	CASSLRSGGASGEQYF	TGCGCCAGCAGCTTGCGTAGCGGGGGGGCCAGTGGCGAGCAGTACTTC
TRBV27	14	.	TRBJ2-7	.	CASSRGTARWEQYF	TGTGCCAGCAGTCGCGGGACAGCCCGGTGGGAGCAGTACTTC
TRBV6-1	17	TRBD1	TRBJ1-2	.	CASSGKGAAFTNYGYTF	TGTGCCAGCAGTGGAAAGGGGGCCGCATTTACTAACTATGGCTACACCTTC
TRBV6-6	16	TRBD2	TRBJ2-3	.	CASSYRASGPTDTQYF	TGTGCCAGCAGTTACAGGGCTAGCGGGCCCACAGATACGCAGTATTTT
TRBV19	15	TRBD1	TRBJ2-2	.	CASSSGQLNTGELFF	TGTGCCAGTAGTTCGGGACAGCTGAACACCGGGGAGCTGTTTTTT
TRBV2	15	TRBD1	TRBJ1-4	.	CASRAGGTGNEKLFF	TGTGCCAGCAGGGCCGGCGGGACAGGAAATGAAAAACTGTTTTTT
TRBV28	11	.	TRBJ1-2	.	CASTAGYGYTF	TGTGCCAGTACAGCGGGCTATGGCTACACCTTC